The clone carrying this T cell receptor (beta chain) was picked up one time. Its matching antigen is unknown. The data derive from a study of T cell responses to AZD1222 COVID-19 vaccine. TCRdb's copy holds only in-frame clones and misses some; the assay was immunoSEQ multiplex PCR. The table has more than 150,000 clones, about nine tenths seen once. Study results and caveats: The donors showed a predominance of white British ancestry and of females, with possible underestimation of clonal diversity.

The clonotype comes from an adult in good health. Sample: peripheral blood, taken on day 0 of AZD1222 vaccination.

The CDR3 loop reads CASSWGDTEAFF. The DNA for the CDR3 is TGTGCCAGCAGTTGGGGGGACACTGAAGCTTTCTTT. The chain carries TRBV6-2 or TRBV6-3 and TRBJ1-1; tentatively, D is TRBD1 (5 bases). The CDR3 spans 12 residues. V was pared by 4 bases and J by 3 bases, with 6 bases between. CDR1 and CDR2 from the germline V gene are MNHEY and SVGEGT.